The TCR beta chain under discussion was sequenced for a study of CD4+ T cells in melanoma. CDR3 length: 13 amino acids. V was trimmed by 4 bases and J by 1 base, leaving 5 bases between them. Germline CDR1 SGDLS, CDR2 YYNGEE. Study results and limitations: In melanoma, neoantigen-specific CD4+ T cells reportedly differed in differentiation state. CD8+ T cell, macrophage and B cell function reportedly correlated with neoantigen-specific CD4+ T cells.

Libraries were prepared by immunoSEQ multiplex PCR; TCRdb keeps only in-frame clonotypes and omits some of them. In the table there are about 9,100 clones, under 75% of which are singletons. Comment on this clone: Antigen: not known.

The chain combines TRBV9 with TRBJ2-2, with D uncertain. The sample comprised cells from a culture (not recorded whether cultured in vitro). The sequence was obtained from a human donor with melanoma. The DNA for the CDR3 is TGTGCCAGCAGCTCCCAGAACACCGGGGAGCTGTTTTTT. Protein sequence: CASSSQNTGELFF. Combining the CDR3 with reference TRBV9 and TRBJ2-2 gives the whole variable domain DSGVTQTPKHLITATGQRVTLRCSPRSGDLSVYWYQQSLDQGLQFLIQYYNGEERAKGNILERFSAQQFPDLHSELNLSSLELGDSALYFCASSSQNTGELFFGEGSRLTVL.